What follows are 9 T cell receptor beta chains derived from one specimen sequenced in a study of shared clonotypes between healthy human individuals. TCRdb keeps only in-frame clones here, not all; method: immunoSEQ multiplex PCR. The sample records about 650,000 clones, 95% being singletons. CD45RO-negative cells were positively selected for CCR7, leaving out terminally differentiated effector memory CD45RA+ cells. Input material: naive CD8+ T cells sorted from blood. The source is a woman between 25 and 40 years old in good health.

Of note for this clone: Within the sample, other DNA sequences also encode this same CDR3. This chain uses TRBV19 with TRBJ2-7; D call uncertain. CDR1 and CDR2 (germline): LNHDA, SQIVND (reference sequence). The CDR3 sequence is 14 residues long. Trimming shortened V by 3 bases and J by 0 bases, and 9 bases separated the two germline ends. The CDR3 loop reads CASSIVAASYEQYF. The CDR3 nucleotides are TGTGCCAGTAGTATTGTGGCAGCCTCCTACGAGCAGTACTTC. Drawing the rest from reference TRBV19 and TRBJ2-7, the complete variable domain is DGGITQSPKYLFRKEGQNVTLSCEQNLNHDAMYWYRQDPGQGLRLIYYSQIVNDFQKGDIAEGYSVSREKKESFPLTVTSAQKNPTAFYLCASSIVAASYEQYFGPGTRLTVT.

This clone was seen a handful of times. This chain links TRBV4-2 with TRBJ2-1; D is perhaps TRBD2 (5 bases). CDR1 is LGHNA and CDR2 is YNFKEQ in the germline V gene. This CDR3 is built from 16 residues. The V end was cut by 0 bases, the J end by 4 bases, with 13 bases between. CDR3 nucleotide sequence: TGTGCCAGCAGCCAAGACGGGGTGGTTTTATACAATGAGCAGTTCTTC. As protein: CASSQDGVVLYNEQFF.

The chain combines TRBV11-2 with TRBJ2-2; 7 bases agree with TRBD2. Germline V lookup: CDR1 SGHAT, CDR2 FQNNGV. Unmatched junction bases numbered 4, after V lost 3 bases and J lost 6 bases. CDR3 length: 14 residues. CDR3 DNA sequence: TGTGCCAGCAGCTTCTTAGCGGGCGCCGGGGAGCTGTTTTTT. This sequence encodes CASSFLAGAGELFF.

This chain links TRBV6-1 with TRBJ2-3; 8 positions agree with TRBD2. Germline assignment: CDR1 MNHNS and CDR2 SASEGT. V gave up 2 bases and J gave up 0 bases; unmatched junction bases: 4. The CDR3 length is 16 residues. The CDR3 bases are TGTGCCAGCAGTGAATGGGTAGCGGGAAGCACAGATACGCAGTATTTT. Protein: CASSEWVAGSTDTQYF.

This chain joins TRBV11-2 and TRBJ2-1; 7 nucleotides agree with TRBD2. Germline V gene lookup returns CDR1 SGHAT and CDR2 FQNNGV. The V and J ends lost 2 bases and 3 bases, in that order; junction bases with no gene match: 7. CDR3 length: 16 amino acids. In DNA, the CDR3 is TGTGCCAGCAGCTTAAGCCTAGCGGAAAACTACAATGAGCAGTTCTTC. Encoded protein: CASSLSLAENYNEQFF.

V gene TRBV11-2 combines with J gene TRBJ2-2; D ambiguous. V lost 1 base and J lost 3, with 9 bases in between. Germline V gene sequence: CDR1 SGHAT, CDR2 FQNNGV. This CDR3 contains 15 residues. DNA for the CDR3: TGTGCCAGCAGCTTAGGAGTGGAGTACACCGGGGAGCTGTTTTTT. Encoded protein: CASSLGVEYTGELFF. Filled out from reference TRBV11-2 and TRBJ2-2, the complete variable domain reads EAGVAQSPRYKIIEKRQSVAFWCNPISGHATLYWYQQILGQGPKLLIQFQNNGVVDDSQLPKDRFSAERLKGVDSTLKIQPAKLEDSAVYLCASSLGVEYTGELFFGEGSRLTVL.

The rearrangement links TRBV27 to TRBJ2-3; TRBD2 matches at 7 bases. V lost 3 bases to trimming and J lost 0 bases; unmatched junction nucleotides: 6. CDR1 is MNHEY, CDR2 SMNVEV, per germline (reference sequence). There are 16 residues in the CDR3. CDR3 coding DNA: TGTGCCAGCAGTTTCGGACTAGACTTGAGCACAGATACGCAGTATTTT. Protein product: CASSFGLDLSTDTQYF.

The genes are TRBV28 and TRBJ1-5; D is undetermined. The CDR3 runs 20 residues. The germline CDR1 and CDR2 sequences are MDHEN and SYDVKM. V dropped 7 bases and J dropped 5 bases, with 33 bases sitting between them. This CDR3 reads CASTSLGHFRWTTVDQPQHF. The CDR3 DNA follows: TGTGCCAGCACCTCCCTTGGCCATTTCCGGTGGACCACGGTCGATCAGCCCCAGCATTTT.

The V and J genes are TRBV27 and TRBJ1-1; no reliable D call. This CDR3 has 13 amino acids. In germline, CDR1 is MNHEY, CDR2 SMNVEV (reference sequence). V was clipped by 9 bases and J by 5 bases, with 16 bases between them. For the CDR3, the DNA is TGTGCCAGTACCCCCGGAACTGGGACTGAAGCTTTCTTT. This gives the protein CASTPGTGTEAFF.